This T cell receptor beta chain emerged from a study of T-cell memory formation after mild COVID-19. The study's findings and limits: Clones contracting over day 15 to 85 were CD4/CD8 balanced, with later expanders leaning CD4+.

Notes on this clonotype: Antigen specificity is unknown.

The germline V and J ends were trimmed by 9 bases and 4 bases, with 15 bases remaining between them. This CDR3 is built from 13 residues. Germline CDR1 and CDR2: LNHDA and SQIVND (reference sequence). 5'RACE with constant-segment primers built TCRalpha and TCRbeta cDNA libraries with UMIs. TCRdb fed the 5' RACE reads into MiXCR, producing one record per CDR3 protein. The data contain over 500,000 distinct CDR3 sequences, 17% of them singletons. This sequence originates from an adult woman who had mild COVID-19 (a few samples of this study predate the infection). Cell type and time point are not known. This chain uses TRBV19 with TRBJ1-1; TRBD1 is a possible D gene (6 bases). Input material: PBMCs or a T cell subset sorted from them (not recorded which). For the CDR3, the DNA is TGTGCCAGCCGAATAACAGGGACCACTGAAGCTTTCTTT. Amino acid sequence: CASRITGTTEAFF.